The rows below give T cell receptor beta chains drawn from one sample of a study of T cells in Graves' hyperthyroidism and ophthalmopathy. TCRdb re-derived calls from the multiplex PCR reads in MiXCR, one entry per CDR3 protein. The data contain approximately 300,000 distinct CDR3 sequences, around 16% of them seen just once; the ten biggest clones take up around a third. What was sequenced was blood. The receptors come from a man younger than 40 with Graves' hyperthyroidism. CDR3s include the opening cysteine and the closing phenylalanine or tryptophan. Fields, in order: clone size, D gene, V gene, J gene, CDR3 DNA, CDR3 protein. A D gene is named only where the DNA matches it firmly. Clone size is shown for a subset of rows, as once, few, many or a class of expanded clone.

few	NA	TRBV5-1	TRBJ2-5	TGCGCCAGCAGTTGGGGATCTGGCCAAGAGACCCAGTACTTC	CASSWGSGQETQYF
NA	NA	TRBV7-9	TRBJ2-3	TGTGCCAGCAGCCTACTGGACATATCTAGCACAGATACGCAGTATTTT	CASSLLDISSTDTQYF
many	NA	TRBV29-1	TRBJ2-7	TGCAGCGTTGAAAAGGGAATCGACGAGCAGTACTTC	CSVEKGIDEQYF
few	NA	TRBV20-1	TRBJ2-2	TGCAGTGCTAGAGATGACTTCAACGGGGAGCTGTTTTTT	CSARDDFNGELFF
NA	TRBD1	TRBV7-2	TRBJ2-7	TGTGCCAGCAGTTTTGGGACAGGGATTTCCTACGAGCAGTACTTC	CASSFGTGISYEQYF
few	NA	TRBV3-1	TRBJ1-3	TGTGCCAGCAGCCAATTTCTAGGAAACACCATATATTTT	CASSQFLGNTIYF
many	TRBD1	TRBV12-3/TRBV12-4	TRBJ2-1	TGTGCCAGCAGTTTCGACAGGGTCTATGAGCAGTTCTTC	CASSFDRVYEQFF
few	NA	TRBV24-1	TRBJ1-2	TGTGCCACCAGTGATACGGGACGGAATCCTAACTATGGCTACACCTTC	CATSDTGRNPNYGYTF
few	NA	TRBV6-1	TRBJ2-1	TGTGCCAGCAGCCCCAGCGGCATTGAGCAGTTCTTC	CASSPSGIEQFF
many	TRBD2	TRBV14	TRBJ2-3	TGTGCCAGCAGCCAAGACTCTAGCGGGAGAGGTACAGATACGCAGTATTTT	CASSQDSSGRGTDTQYF
NA	NA	TRBV4-2	TRBJ1-4	TGTGCCAGCAGCCAAGGAGAAGGGCGGGATGAAAAACTGTTTTTT	CASSQGEGRDEKLFF
many	NA	TRBV6-1	TRBJ1-1	TGTGCCAGCAATCGGGGATCGAACACTGAAGCTTTCTTT	CASNRGSNTEAFF
few	TRBD1	TRBV30	TRBJ2-2	TGTGCCGGGACAGGGACAGGGATCACCGGGGAGCTGTTTTTT	CAGTGTGITGELFF
few	NA	TRBV6-1	TRBJ1-5	TGTGCCACCCAGAGGGGTGGAAGCAATCAGCCCCAGCATTTT	CATQRGGSNQPQHF
NA	NA	TRBV2	TRBJ2-4	TGTGCCAGCCAACCTTCAGGGTGGGACATTCAGTACTTC	CASQPSGWDIQYF
many	TRBD2	TRBV11-3	TRBJ2-1	TGTGCCAGCAGCTTGACTAGCGGGAGGAATGAGCAGTTCTTC	CASSLTSGRNEQFF
once	NA	TRBV3-1	TRBJ2-7	TGTGCCAGCAGCCATTTTGGGGATACCTACGAGCAGTACTTC	CASSHFGDTYEQYF
many	TRBD1	TRBV29-1	TRBJ2-7	TGCAGCGTTGAAGTTGACAGGGGGTGGGGCGAGCAGTACTTC	CSVEVDRGWGEQYF
few	NA	TRBV5-1	TRBJ2-1	TGCGCCAGCAGCTTAATCCCTACTGATGAGCAGTTCTTC	CASSLIPTDEQFF
few	NA	TRBV20-1	TRBJ1-2	TGCAGTGCTAGGGCGGCTAACTATGGCTACACCTTC	CSARAANYGYTF
NA	NA	TRBV4-1	TRBJ2-6	TGCGCCAGCAGCCAAGCATCGTCCTCTGGGGCCAACGTCCTGACTTTC	CASSQASSSGANVLTF
many	TRBD1	TRBV7-9	TRBJ2-1	TGTGCCAGCAGCTTACTACCGGGACAGCAACCCAATGAGCAGTTCTTC	CASSLLPGQQPNEQFF
NA	TRBD1	TRBV16	TRBJ1-4	TGTGCCAGCAGCCGCCATAAGGCAGGGGGCGAAGAAAAACTGTTTTTT	CASSRHKAGGEEKLFF
many	TRBD1	TRBV5-1	TRBJ2-3	TGCGCCAGCGGCGACAGGGTCACAGATACGCAGTATTTT	CASGDRVTDTQYF
many	TRBD1	TRBV5-5	TRBJ1-2	TGTGCCAGCAGCCTGGGACAGGACTATGGCTACACCTTC	CASSLGQDYGYTF
few	NA	TRBV20-1	TRBJ2-4	TGCAGTGCCGACAACAGGGGAGGGGAGCTAGCCAAAAACATTCAGTACTTC	CSADNRGGELAKNIQYF
few	NA	TRBV3-1	TRBJ2-1	TGTGCCAGCAGCCAGGGGCTGGCGGGCAATGAGCAGTTCTTC	CASSQGLAGNEQFF
many	NA	TRBV12-3/TRBV12-4	TRBJ1-6	TGTGCCAGCAGTTCCAGTACGATTGGCTGGGGTAATTCACCCCTCCACTTT	CASSSSTIGWGNSPLHF
few	NA	TRBV29-1	TRBJ2-5	TGCAGCGTTGATCCCTCGATGTCATCCCAGTACTTC	CSVDPSMSSQYF
many	NA	TRBV5-1	TRBJ2-3	TGCGCCAGCAGTTCAGATAGCACAGATACGCAGTATTTT	CASSSDSTDTQYF
many	NA	TRBV11-2	TRBJ1-1	TGTGCCAGCAGCATTACAGGGTCCTCGAGTAACACTGAAGCTTTCTTT	CASSITGSSSNTEAFF
many	NA	TRBV5-1	TRBJ2-5	TGCGCCAGCAGCGTCGACACTCAAGAGACCCAGTACTTC	CASSVDTQETQYF
many	NA	TRBV10-3	TRBJ2-7	TGTGCCATCAGCCAAATTTACGAGCAGTACTTC	CAISQIYEQYF
NA	TRBD1	TRBV4-3	TRBJ1-2	TGCGCCAGCAGCCAAGACTTCGGGACAGTGAACTATGGCTACACCTTC	CASSQDFGTVNYGYTF
few	TRBD2	TRBV3-1	TRBJ2-3	TGTGCCAGCAGCCAAGAAAGCGGGAGTGGAACAGATACGCAGTATTTT	CASSQESGSGTDTQYF
many	NA	TRBV30	TRBJ1-2	TGTGCCTGTTATCGACAGGACAACTATGGCTACACCTTC	CACYRQDNYGYTF
many	TRBD2	TRBV2	TRBJ2-7	TGTGCCAGCAGTGGACTACTCAACTGGCGGGAGGCCCACGAGCAGTACTTC	CASSGLLNWREAHEQYF
few	TRBD1	TRBV19	TRBJ1-2	TGTGCCAGTAGTATAGATGAGGGGGCCTCTAACTATGGCTACACCTTC	CASSIDEGASNYGYTF
NA	TRBD2	TRBV20-1	TRBJ2-1	TGCAGTGCTGGCGGGACTAGCGGGAAGGAGGGTGAGCAGTTCTTC	CSAGGTSGKEGEQFF
NA	NA	TRBV7-9	TRBJ1-4	TGTGCCAGCAGCCTGCGACAGGACCCCGAAAAACTGTTTTTT	CASSLRQDPEKLFF
many	TRBD2	TRBV4-1	TRBJ2-3	TGCGCCAGCAGCCACCTTAGGGGGACTAGAGCAGATACGCAGTATTTT	CASSHLRGTRADTQYF
few	TRBD1	TRBV15	TRBJ1-2	TGTGCCACCAGCGGCTCCGGGACAGCTAGCTATGGCTACACCTTC	CATSGSGTASYGYTF
NA	TRBD2	TRBV7-6	TRBJ2-3	TGTGCCAGCAGCTTTACGACTAGCGGGAGCGGTACAGATACGCAGTATTTT	CASSFTTSGSGTDTQYF
many	NA	TRBV5-1	TRBJ2-1	TGCGCCAGCAGCTTGGAGAGGGTTGAGTACAATGAGCAGTTCTTC	CASSLERVEYNEQFF
many	NA	TRBV30	TRBJ1-4	TGTGCCATGGAGGTTTCCTTGGGGGCTAATGAAAAACTGTTTTTT	CAMEVSLGANEKLFF
many	NA	TRBV11-2	TRBJ2-7	TGTGCCAGCAGCCCGGACTCCTTGTCCTACGAGCAGTACTTC	CASSPDSLSYEQYF
many	TRBD1	TRBV2	TRBJ1-1	TGTGCCAGCAGTGAAGCGAGAGGACAGGGATTTGTATCGGACACTGAAGCTTTCTTT	CASSEARGQGFVSDTEAFF
NA	TRBD2	TRBV7-6	TRBJ2-3	TGTGCCAGCAGCTTCGAGCGGGGGGGGGCGCAGTATTTT	CASSFERGGAQYF
many	NA	TRBV18	TRBJ1-6	TGTGCCAGCTCACCCCCCGAGAGGCCCCTCCACTTT	CASSPPERPLHF
NA	NA	TRBV11-2	TRBJ2-1	TGTGCCAGCAGCTTAGTAGGAGGCAGGGACAATGAGCAGTTCTTC	CASSLVGGRDNEQFF